The 8 T cell receptor beta chains below all came from one sample that was sequenced in a study of vaccination effects on CD4 cells after COVID-19. In the ViraFEST assay, antigen-specific CD4+ clonotypes were identified by expansion after peptide-pool stimulation. Investigators separated out CD4+ T cells once 9 to 11 days of culture had passed. Each vaccine recipient was nucleocapsid antibody negative and had no prior SARS-CoV-2 infection. Data came from immunoSEQ multiplex PCR; TCRdb stores just in-frame clones and leaves some out. The sample lists tens of thousands of clones, more than 70% occurring once. These receptors are not linked to any known antigen. Material: CD4+ T cells from PBMCs cultured with HCoV-NL63 spike peptides, obtained before COVID-19 vaccination. The receptors here all came from a human donor who received a COVID-19 vaccine.

This clone was seen just once. The CDR3 sequence: CAWRSGALGETQYF. The CDR3 DNA reads as TGTGCCTGGAGGTCAGGGGCCTTGGGAGAGACCCAGTACTTC. The gene calls are TRBV30 and TRBJ2-5, with D possibly TRBD1 on 6 matching bases. V shed 3 bases and J shed 4 bases, with 15 bases lying between them. CDR3 length: 14 amino acids. Germline V gene lookup returns CDR1 GTSNPN and CDR2 SVGIG (reference sequence).

V gene TRBV6-1 combines with J gene TRBJ2-7; 7 bases agree with TRBD2. The germline gives CDR1 MNHNS, CDR2 SASEGT. This CDR3 contains 15 residues. The CDR3, as DNA: TGTGCCAGCAGTGAAGCAATGGGGGGGTCCTTCGAGCAGTACGTC. Translation: CASSEAMGGSFEQYV.

The count of this clone is one. V and J are TRBV19 and TRBJ1-2, with 10 positions matching TRBD1. The CDR3 loop spans 14 amino acids. With V trimmed by 4 bases and J by 4 bases, 3 bases remained unmatched. Germline loops: CDR1 LNHDA, CDR2 SQIVND (reference sequence). The CDR3 spells CASSRTGGAYGYTF. The CDR3 DNA follows: TGTGCCAGTAGTAGGACAGGGGGGGCCTATGGCTACACCTTC.

The chain carries TRBV6-6 and TRBJ1-6; no firm D call. The germline gives CDR1 MNHNY, CDR2 SVGAGI (reference sequence). Deletions cut 10 bases from V and 4 bases from J, with 14 bases between. The CDR3 totals 14 residues. The DNA of the CDR3 is TGTGCCACCCGCGCCCCTCAGTATAATTCACCCCTCCACTTT. Its translation is CATRAPQYNSPLHF.

V usage is TRBV2 and J usage is TRBJ1-1; possible D gene TRBD1, 6 bases. CDR3 length: 16 amino acids. The germline V gene has CDR1 SNHLY and CDR2 FYNNEI. Trimming took 1 base from V and 1 from J, leaving 13 bases between them. Here the CDR3 reads CASSEGLDRWNTEAFF. CDR3 in DNA: TGTGCCAGCAGTGAAGGCTTAGACAGGTGGAACACTGAAGCTTTCTTT. The entire variable domain, with the rest obtained from reference TRBV2 and TRBJ1-1, is as follows: EPEVTQTPSHQVTQMGQEVILRCVPISNHLYFYWYRQILGQKVEFLVSFYNNEISEKSEIFDDQFSVERPDGSNFTLKIRSTKLEDSAMYFCASSEGLDRWNTEAFFGQGTRLTVV.

A single count supports this clone. This chain uses TRBV4-3 with TRBJ1-2; maybe TRBD1 (6 bases). Germline V gene lookup returns CDR1 LGHNA and CDR2 YSLEER. This CDR3 comprises 17 residues. Trimming left V 0 bases short and J 0 bases short, with 14 bases between. Here the CDR3 DNA reads TGCGCCAGCAGCCAAGAAAGGCCGAGGACAGCTAACTATGGCTACACCTTC. It specifies CASSQERPRTANYGYTF.

This clone appeared a few times. V usage is TRBV6-4 and J usage is TRBJ2-2, with TRBD1 matching 10 bases. There are 13 residues in the CDR3. V shed 3 bases, J shed 11 bases, and the junction held 3 bases outside the gene matches. Per germline, CDR1 MRHNA and CDR2 SNTAGT. The CDR3 bases are TGTGCCAGCAGTGAGGACAGGGGGGACGAGCTGTTTTTT. Protein product: CASSEDRGDELFF.

The rearrangement joins TRBV5-1 to TRBJ1-4; no clear D gene. CDR3 length: 15 amino acids. Germline values: CDR1 SGHRS, CDR2 YFSETQ. The V end was cut by 4 bases, the J end by 6 bases, with 16 bases between. The CDR3 DNA reads as TGCGCCAGCAGCCCCGGCCGGGTTATTGATGAAAAACTGTTTTTT. This sequence encodes CASSPGRVIDEKLFF.